Reported below is one T cell receptor (beta chain). The antigen is unknown. Libraries were prepared by immunoSEQ multiplex PCR; TCRdb keeps only in-frame clonotypes and omits some of them. The sample includes fewer than 95,000 clones, about 93% of them seen just once. The data derive from a study of cytomegalovirus exposure and HLA in healthy donors. Study observations and caveats: The classifier was said to identify cytomegalovirus status with high specificity and sensitivity. There were a few CMV-associated chains whose specificity for CMV antigens was confirmed in vitro.

The sequence derives from a woman aged 18-29 years in good health and CMV-seronegative. Sequencing input: PBMCs.

CDR3 sequence (DNA): TGTGCCAGCAGTTACGCGCTAGGGGGTGATACGCAGTATTTT. This translates into CASSYALGGDTQYF. The rearrangement links TRBV6-5 to TRBJ2-3; perhaps TRBD1 as D (6 bases). The length of the CDR3 is 14 residues. Trimming removed 2 bases at V and 6 bases at J, with 12 bases between. Germline V gives CDR1 MNHEY, CDR2 SVGAGI.